This T cell receptor beta chain was observed in a study of a mutant IDH1 vaccine in newly diagnosed glioma. On the study more broadly: Before enrollment, patients got radiotherapy alone, temozolomide alone, or mostly the combination.

This table comes from immunoSEQ multiplex PCR, and its TCRdb copy is limited to in-frame clones, with some not included. In the table there are about 88,000 clones, around 80% of which are singletons. Regarding time point: baseline, week 1 (first vaccination visit). As to treatment: pre-vaccination baseline after standard-of-care therapy. New astrocytomas of WHO grade 3 or 4 that were IDH1-mutant and ATRX-lost were found in the donors. V dropped 2 bases and J dropped 1 base, with 20 bases sitting between them. This CDR3 spans 17 amino acids. Per the germline V gene, CDR1 is GTSNPN and CDR2 is SVGIG (reference sequence).

Sequences were derived from PBMCs, sampled from a glioma patient treated with radiotherapy, temozolomide or both. The rearrangement uses TRBV30 and TRBJ1-2; D not certain. The TCR originated in a man aged 35-49 years with glioma. Some clones in this sample may be carry-over from other donors' samples. DNA for the CDR3: TGTGCCTGGAGTTCTCTTGGTGCCTATCCTAATAACTATGGCTACACCTTC. This translates into CAWSSLGAYPNNYGYTF.